This T cell receptor beta chain is drawn from a study of CD8 T cells in ankylosing spondylitis. Points from the study as a whole: Some motif variants had been reported before (in reactive arthritis synovial fluid and blood). Reportedly, significant enrichment of disease-linked clones occurred in matched ankylosing spondylitis synovial fluid. Apparently characteristic of ankylosing spondylitis blood was a TCR beta motif (roughly eight highly homologous variants).

For this clonotype: Its antigen is not known.

Trimming removed 4 bases at V and 8 bases at J, with 15 bases between. The CDR3 is made up of 14 amino acids. Germline CDR1 and CDR2: ENHRY and SYGVKD. Making the TCR beta libraries involved quantitative 5'-RACE with molecular barcodes. TCRdb re-derived calls from the 5' RACE reads in MiXCR, one entry per CDR3 protein. The repertoire consists of roughly 670,000 distinct CDR3 sequences, with around 20% occurring once and the leading ten covering around a fifth. The sequence was collected from a male donor with ankylosing spondylitis. Sequenced material: blood, either unsorted or a sorted T cell fraction (not recorded which). J is TRBJ2-1 and V is TRBV10-3; D tentatively reads TRBD1 or TRBD2 (5 bases each). CDR3 coding DNA: TGTGCCATCAGTGCCGGGATGGGGGTGGATGAGCAGTTCTTC. Translated: CAISAGMGVDEQFF.